This record concerns one T cell receptor (beta chain) sequence. Germline-derived CDR1 and CDR2 are MNHNY and SVGAGI (reference sequence). This CDR3 contains 14 residues. V dropped 4 bases and J dropped 3 bases, with 13 bases sitting between them. This sample was included in a study of cytomegalovirus exposure and HLA in healthy donors. About the study: Early released data had tens of millions of unique TCRs, all coming from HLA-typed donors.

It was with 60 Vbeta and 13 Jbeta primers that the PCR ran. Using immunoSEQ multiplex PCR, the repertoire was profiled, and TCRdb retains in-frame clones only, with some absent. The sample consists of 150,000 to 200,000 clones, around 80% of them appearing once. Material for sequencing was PBMCs. The chain links TRBV6-6 to TRBJ2-7; a weak D match, TRBD2 (6 bases). The receptor's source is a woman aged 50 to 60 in good health and CMV-seropositive. The CDR3 is CASSSPGDSYEQYF. Here the CDR3 DNA reads TGTGCCAGCAGTTCCCCGGGGGATAGCTACGAGCAGTACTTC.